This T cell receptor (beta chain) was retrieved from a study of T cell responses to AZD1222 COVID-19 vaccine. General study findings and limits: After the peak T cell response, and only then, were repertoires sampled. Two doses of AZD1222 preceded a rise in Spike-specific TCR breadth and depth.

This clone was detected once. What it recognizes is unknown. Germline loops: CDR1 LNHDA, CDR2 SQIVND (reference sequence). The CDR3 runs to 15 residues. Trimming took off 2 bases at V and 4 bases at J, with 14 bases between the two ends. Repertoires were generated with immunoSEQ multiplex PCR, while TCRdb's copy carries only in-frame clones and drops some. The sample lists more than 150,000 clones; around 92% were seen once. The receptor's source is an adult in good health. The sample here was peripheral blood, taken on day 0 of AZD1222 vaccination. This chain connects TRBV19 to TRBJ1-1; TRBD1 might be the D (6 bases). This CDR3 reads CASSIYRAVLTEAFF. For the CDR3, the DNA is TGTGCCAGTAGTATATACAGGGCAGTCCTCACTGAAGCTTTCTTT.